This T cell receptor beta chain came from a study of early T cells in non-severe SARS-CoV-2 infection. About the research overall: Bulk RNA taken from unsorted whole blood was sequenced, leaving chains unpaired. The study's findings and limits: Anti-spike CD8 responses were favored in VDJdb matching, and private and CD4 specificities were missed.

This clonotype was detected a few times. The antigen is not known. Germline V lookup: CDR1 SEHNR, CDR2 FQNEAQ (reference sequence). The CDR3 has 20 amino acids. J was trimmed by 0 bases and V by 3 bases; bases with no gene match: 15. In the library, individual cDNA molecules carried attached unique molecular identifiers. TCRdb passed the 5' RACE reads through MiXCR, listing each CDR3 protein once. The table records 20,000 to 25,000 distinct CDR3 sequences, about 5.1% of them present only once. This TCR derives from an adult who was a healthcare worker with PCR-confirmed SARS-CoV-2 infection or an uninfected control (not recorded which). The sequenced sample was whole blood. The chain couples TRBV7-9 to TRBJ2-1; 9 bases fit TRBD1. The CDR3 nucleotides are TGTGCCAGCAGCTTCCGTCCCGGGACAGGGCCCAGGAGCTCCTACAATGAGCAGTTCTTC. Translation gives CASSFRPGTGPRSSYNEQFF.